The rows below give T cell receptor beta chains drawn from one sample of a study of Ad26.COV2.S vaccination and SARS-CoV-2 variants. Sequenced by immunoSEQ multiplex PCR; TCRdb stores in-frame clones only, minus some. The sample comprises some 400,000 clones, approximately 89% of which are singletons, and approximately 1.9% rests with the top ten. The input for sequencing was peripheral blood, taken in a trial of Ad26.COV2.S vaccine versus placebo. Receptors were obtained from a person aged 18-65 years who received the Ad26.COV2.S COVID-19 vaccine or a placebo. The CDR3 runs from the conserved cysteine through the conserved F or W. The order of the fields is J gene, D gene, V gene, clone size, CDR3 protein, CDR3 DNA. A D gene is named only where the DNA matches it firmly. Some rows have no size entry. The others give once, few or many, or a class for an expanded clone.

>TRBJ1-2|NA|TRBV5-4|few
CASSLEQGRGYTF
TGTGCCAGCAGCCTGGAACAGGGACGCGGCTACACCTTC
>TRBJ1-5|NA|TRBV6-5|NA
CASTNNRNQPQHF
TGTGCCAGCACCAATAACAGGAATCAGCCCCAGCATTTT
>TRBJ2-3|NA|TRBV3-1/TRBV3-2|NA
CASSQYGARGTDTQYF
TGTGCCAGCAGCCAATATGGGGCGCGGGGCACAGATACGCAGTATTTT
>TRBJ1-4|NA|TRBV4-2|NA
CASSQDGPTAVNEKLFF
TGTGCCAGCAGCCAAGATGGCCCCACAGCTGTTAATGAAAAACTGTTTTTT
>TRBJ2-7|NA|TRBV5-6|NA
CASSLRRTYEQYF
TGTGCCAGCAGCTTACGCCGGACCTACGAGCAGTACTTC
>TRBJ2-1|NA|TRBV4-2|NA
CASSQDRLAEGANNEQFF
TGTGCCAGCAGCCAAGATAGGCTAGCGGAGGGGGCTAACAATGAGCAGTTCTTC
>TRBJ2-7|NA|TRBV19|NA
CASTGGRYEQYF
TGTGCCAGTACCGGCGGACGCTACGAGCAGTACTTC
>TRBJ1-1|NA|TRBV5-4|NA
CASSFGLRGTEAFF
TGTGCCAGCAGCTTCGGTCTCAGAGGGACTGAAGCTTTCTTT
>TRBJ1-1|NA|TRBV13|NA
CASSQEDTGNTEAFF
TGTGCCAGCAGCCAAGAAGATACAGGGAACACTGAAGCTTTCTTT
>TRBJ2-4|NA|TRBV4-2|NA
CASSQDRLAKNIQYF
TGTGCCAGCAGCCAAGACCGCTTAGCCAAAAACATTCAGTACTTC
>TRBJ1-1|NA|TRBV28|NA
CASSAPSSGDTEAFF
TGTGCCAGCAGTGCACCCAGTAGTGGGGACACTGAAGCTTTCTTT
>TRBJ2-1|NA|TRBV27|NA
CASSLGGNEQFF
TGTGCCAGCAGTCTAGGGGGAAATGAGCAGTTCTTC
>TRBJ2-1|TRBD2|TRBV6-4|NA
CASSPGLAGSDEQFF
TGTGCCAGCAGCCCGGGACTAGCGGGATCGGATGAGCAGTTCTTC
>TRBJ2-1|NA|TRBV9|once
CASSVDGQTYNEQFF
TGTGCCAGCAGCGTAGATGGCCAGACCTACAATGAGCAGTTCTTC
>TRBJ1-2|NA|TRBV7-9|NA
CASSFARASGGYTF
TGTGCCAGCAGCTTCGCCAGGGCTTCGGGAGGCTACACCTTC
>TRBJ2-7|NA|TRBV6-2/TRBV6-3|NA
CASSSAFTGLASRDEQYF
TGTGCCAGCAGTTCCGCCTTTACAGGGCTGGCGTCCCGAGACGAGCAGTACTTC
>TRBJ2-3|TRBD1|TRBV24-1|NA
CATTQGGQGASDTQYF
TGTGCCACCACCCAAGGTGGACAGGGGGCTTCAGATACGCAGTATTTT
>TRBJ1-3|NA|TRBV6-5|NA
CASSEGFGRNTIYF
TGTGCCAGCAGCGAGGGATTCGGCCGGAACACCATATATTTT
>TRBJ1-6|NA|TRBV27|NA
CASKRGAPTSSYNSPLHF
TGTGCCAGCAAACGGGGGGCCCCAACGAGCTCCTATAATTCACCCCTCCACTTT
>TRBJ1-3|TRBD1|TRBV5-5|NA
CASSLQQGDGNTIYF
TGTGCCAGCAGCTTACAACAGGGGGATGGAAACACCATATATTTT
>TRBJ2-7|NA|TRBV4-1|NA
CASSQERGSWYEQYF
TGCGCCAGCAGCCAAGAAAGGGGGTCTTGGTACGAGCAGTACTTC
>TRBJ2-2|NA|TRBV15|NA
CATSRDRWAVNTGELFF
TGTGCCACCAGCAGAGACCGGTGGGCAGTGAACACCGGGGAGCTGTTTTTT
>TRBJ1-2|NA|TRBV18|once
CASSPDLNYGYTF
TGTGCCAGCTCACCAGACCTTAACTATGGCTACACCTTC
>TRBJ1-2|NA|TRBV19|NA
CASSIATGHYGYTF
TGTGCCAGTAGTATAGCGACAGGTCACTATGGCTACACCTTC
>TRBJ2-7|NA|TRBV5-1|NA
CASSFAETYEQYF
TGCGCCAGCAGCTTCGCAGAGACCTACGAGCAGTACTTC
>TRBJ2-3|TRBD2|TRBV5-1|NA
CASSLVAGGDTQYF
TGCGCCAGCAGCTTGGTAGCGGGAGGGGATACGCAGTATTTT
>TRBJ1-6|NA|TRBV7-8|few
CASSLAQGSPLHF
TGTGCCAGCAGCTTAGCGCAAGGTTCACCCCTCCACTTT
>TRBJ2-7|NA|TRBV4-2|once
CASSQELPGAYEQYF
TGTGCCAGCAGCCAAGAGCTACCTGGGGCCTACGAGCAGTACTTC
>TRBJ2-6|TRBD1|TRBV15|NA
CATSRGPDRAKANVLTF
TGTGCCACCAGCAGAGGCCCAGACAGGGCTAAGGCCAACGTCCTGACTTTC
>TRBJ2-2|TRBD2|TRBV4-2|NA
CASSHRLAGSLFANTGELFF
TGTGCCAGCAGCCACCGTCTAGCGGGATCATTATTCGCGAACACCGGGGAGCTGTTTTTT
>TRBJ1-5|NA|TRBV28|NA
CASRGGLQPQHF
TGTGCCAGCAGGGGGGGGCTTCAGCCCCAGCATTTT
>TRBJ2-1|NA|TRBV13|NA
CASSLPRSEQFF
TGTGCCAGCAGCTTACCCCGGAGTGAGCAGTTCTTC
>TRBJ1-6|NA|TRBV28|NA
CASSLLGGTNSPLHF
TGTGCCAGCAGTTTATTGGGGGGAACCAATTCACCCCTCCACTTT
>TRBJ2-3|TRBD2|TRBV28|NA
CASSLWREGTDTQYF
TGTGCCAGCAGTTTATGGCGGGAGGGCACAGATACGCAGTATTTT
>TRBJ2-4|NA|TRBV6-5|NA
CASTAKDIQYF
TGTGCCAGCACGGCGAAAGACATTCAGTACTTC
>TRBJ2-7|NA|TRBV6-5|NA
CASLGADISYEQYF
TGTGCCAGCCTCGGCGCAGACATCTCCTACGAGCAGTACTTC
>TRBJ1-2|NA|TRBV2|NA
CASRTAPNYGYTF
TGTGCCAGCAGGACAGCACCTAACTATGGCTACACCTTC
>TRBJ2-3|NA|TRBV27|once
CASSQAREDTQYF
TGTGCCAGCAGTCAGGCTCGGGAAGATACGCAGTATTTT
>TRBJ1-1|NA|TRBV5-1|NA
CASSWQGEVNTEAFF
TGCGCCAGCAGCTGGCAGGGAGAAGTGAACACTGAAGCTTTCTTT
>TRBJ2-3|NA|TRBV5-5|NA
CASSLVPSTSTDTQYF
TGTGCCAGCAGCTTGGTGCCGTCCACTAGCACAGATACGCAGTATTTT
>TRBJ2-3|NA|TRBV7-9|NA
CASSLGVLDTQYF
TGTGCCAGCAGCTTAGGGGTTTTGGATACGCAGTATTTT
>TRBJ2-7|NA|TRBV6-6|few
CASSYRGRAYEQYF
TGTGCCAGCAGTTACAGGGGCCGAGCCTACGAGCAGTACTTC
>TRBJ2-7|TRBD1|TRBV6-5|NA
CASLTGTGGLGQYF
TGTGCCAGCTTAACCGGGACAGGGGGCCTAGGGCAGTACTTC
>TRBJ2-1|NA|TRBV7-9|NA
CASSSDGGNEQFF
TGTGCCAGCAGCTCGGACGGGGGAAATGAGCAGTTCTTC